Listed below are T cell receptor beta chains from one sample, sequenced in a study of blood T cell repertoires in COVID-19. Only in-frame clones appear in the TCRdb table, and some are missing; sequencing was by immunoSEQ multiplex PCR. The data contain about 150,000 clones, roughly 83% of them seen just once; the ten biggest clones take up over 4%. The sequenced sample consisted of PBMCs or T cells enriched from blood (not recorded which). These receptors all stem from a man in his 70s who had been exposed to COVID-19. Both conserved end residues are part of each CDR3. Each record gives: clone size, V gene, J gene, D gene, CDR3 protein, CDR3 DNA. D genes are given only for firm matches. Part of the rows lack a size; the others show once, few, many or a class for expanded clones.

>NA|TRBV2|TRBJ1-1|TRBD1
CASSGDRANTEAFF
TGTGCCAGCAGTGGGGACAGGGCGAACACTGAAGCTTTCTTT
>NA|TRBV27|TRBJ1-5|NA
CASSLSGSYSNQPQHF
TGTGCCAGCAGTTTGTCAGGATCTTATAGCAATCAGCCCCAGCATTTT
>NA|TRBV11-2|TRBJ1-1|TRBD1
CASSLEGTGGMNTEAFF
TGTGCCAGCAGCTTAGAGGGGACAGGGGGAATGAACACTGAAGCTTTCTTT
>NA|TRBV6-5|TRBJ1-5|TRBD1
CASKPGTGGNQPQHF
TGTGCCAGCAAACCCGGGACAGGGGGTAATCAGCCCCAGCATTTT
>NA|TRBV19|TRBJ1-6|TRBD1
CATREMDRGASPLHF
TGTGCCACCCGGGAGATGGACAGGGGTGCTTCACCCCTCCACTTT
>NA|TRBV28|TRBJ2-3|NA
CASSSTGFGTDTQYF
TGTGCCAGCAGTTCTACAGGGTTTGGGACAGATACGCAGTATTTT
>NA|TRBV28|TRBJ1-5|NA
CASSQTETSPQHF
TGTGCCAGCAGCCAGACAGAGACTTCGCCCCAGCATTTT
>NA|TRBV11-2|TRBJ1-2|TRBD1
CASTAGTGGGYTF
TGTGCCAGCACCGCCGGGACAGGCGGTGGCTACACCTTC
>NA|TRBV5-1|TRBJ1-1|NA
CASSLETGGTEAFF
TGCGCCAGCAGCTTGGAGACGGGAGGGACTGAAGCTTTCTTT
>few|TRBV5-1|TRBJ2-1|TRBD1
CASRTGQYNEQFF
TGCGCCAGCAGGACGGGACAGTACAATGAGCAGTTCTTC
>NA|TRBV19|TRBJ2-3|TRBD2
CASSIGTRVTDTQYF
TGTGCCAGTAGTATAGGGACTAGAGTCACAGATACGCAGTATTTT
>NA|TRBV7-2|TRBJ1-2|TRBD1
CASSFPDRGSYGYTF
TGTGCCAGCAGCTTTCCCGACAGGGGAAGCTATGGCTACACCTTC
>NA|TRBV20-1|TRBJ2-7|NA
CSALSYEQYF
TGCAGTGCCTTGAGTTACGAGCAGTACTTC
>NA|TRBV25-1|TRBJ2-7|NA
CASSESWNRRYEQYF
TGTGCCAGCAGTGAATCGTGGAACAGACGCTACGAGCAGTACTTC
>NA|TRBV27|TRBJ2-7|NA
CASSLPGNEQYF
TGTGCCAGCAGTTTACCGGGAAACGAGCAGTACTTC